Below are 20 T cell receptor beta chains sequenced from a single sample in a study of blood T cell repertoires in COVID-19. The data were produced by immunoSEQ multiplex PCR, yet TCRdb's version contains in-frame clones alone and is incomplete. Here the sample spans 470,000 or so clones, nearly 90% being singletons. The sample taken for sequencing was PBMCs or T cells enriched from blood (not recorded which). The receptors stem from a woman under 30 with acute COVID-19.

This chain uses TRBV5-1 with TRBJ2-7; D possibly corresponds to TRBD2 (6 bases). CDR1 is SGHRS and CDR2 is YFSETQ in the germline V gene. This CDR3 is built from 15 residues. V was trimmed by 4 bases and J by 7 bases, leaving 21 bases between them. The CDR3 DNA follows: TGCGCCAGCAGCCCCTTGGAGGGCCCCACGGATGAGCAGTACTTC. Protein product: CASSPLEGPTDEQYF.

There are a few counts of this clone. This sequence joins TRBV19 and TRBJ2-1, with unresolved D. This CDR3 region has 16 residues. V lost 0 bases and J lost 0, with 9 bases in between. Looked up from germline, CDR1 is LNHDA and CDR2 is SQIVND (reference sequence). The CDR3 loop reads CASSIDSLSSYNEQFF. In nucleotides, the CDR3 is TGTGCCAGTAGTATAGACTCCCTCAGCTCCTACAATGAGCAGTTCTTC.

This clone was seen once. The gene calls are TRBV12-2 and TRBJ2-7; the D call TRBD2 from the table was never checked on the DNA. TRBV12-2 is designated a pseudogene. There are 15 residues in the CDR3. CDR3 in DNA: TGTGCAAGTCGCGACCGAGCGGGGCCCTCCTACGAGCAGTACTTC. Translating gives CASRDRAGPSYEQYF.

The V and J genes are TRBV30 and TRBJ1-4; D possibly corresponds to TRBD1 (5 bases). The germline gives CDR1 GTSNPN, CDR2 SVGIG (reference sequence). The CDR3 runs to 15 residues. V gave up 2 bases and J gave up 3 bases, with 13 bases separating them. CDR3 sequence reads: CAWSLAAGPNEKLFF. In DNA, the CDR3 is TGTGCCTGGAGTCTAGCGGCGGGACCTAATGAAAAACTGTTTTTT. Full variable domain (rest looked up from reference TRBV30 and TRBJ1-4): SQTIHQWPATLVQPVGSPLSLECTVEGTSNPNLYWYRQAAGRGLQLLFYSVGIGQISSEVPQNLSASRPQDRQFILSSKKLLLSDSGFYLCAWSLAAGPNEKLFFGSGTQLSVL.

About this clone itself: Other DNA sequences in this specimen translate into the identical CDR3. This chain uses TRBV4-3 with TRBJ1-5; D unclear. The germline CDR1 and CDR2 sequences are LGHNA and YSLEER. Trimming removed 0 bases from V and 6 bases from J, with 6 bases in between. This CDR3 has 13 residues. CDR3 in amino acids: CASSQDRGQPQHF. In DNA form, the CDR3 reads TGCGCCAGCAGCCAAGATCGCGGTCAGCCCCAGCATTTT.

The chain joins TRBV27 to TRBJ1-2; 7 nucleotides align to TRBD1. The length of the CDR3 is 14 residues. Losses at the gene ends were 6 bases for V and 4 bases for J; bases not matched to a gene: 8. The germline V gene encodes CDR1 MNHEY and CDR2 SMNVEV (reference sequence). The CDR3 loop reads CASSQRGRGYGYTF. The CDR3 bases are TGTGCCAGCAGCCAGAGGGGGCGCGGCTATGGCTACACCTTC.

V and J are TRBV19 and TRBJ1-6; 7 bases line up with TRBD1. The CDR3 is 17 residues long. Germline CDR1 and CDR2: LNHDA and SQIVND (reference sequence). Losses at the gene ends were 3 bases for V and 5 bases for J; bases not matched to a gene: 10. Here the CDR3 DNA reads TGTGCCAGTAGTATGTTCGGACAGGCAACTGATAATTCACCCCTCCACTTT. It specifies CASSMFGQATDNSPLHF.

The chain is built from TRBV3-1 (or the pseudogene TRBV3-2) and TRBJ2-7; 9 nucleotides agree with TRBD2. Losses at the gene ends were 5 bases for V and 2 bases for J; bases not matched to a gene: 7. The CDR3 loop spans 15 amino acids. Germline CDR1 is LGHDT and CDR2 is YNNKEL (reference sequence). The CDR3 DNA reads TGTGCCAGCAGCTATCGGACTAGCGTGACCTACGAGCAGTACTTC. It yields the protein CASSYRTSVTYEQYF.

V usage is TRBV27 and J usage is TRBJ1-1; 7 bases are shared with TRBD1. The CDR3 sequence is 13 residues long. Germline V gives CDR1 MNHEY, CDR2 SMNVEV (reference sequence). J lost 7 bases, V lost 3 bases, and 5 bases had no gene match. The CDR3 reads CASSFQGDSEAFF. The CDR3, as DNA: TGTGCCAGCAGTTTTCAAGGGGACAGTGAAGCTTTCTTT.

This clone came up a few times. The chain joins TRBV14 to TRBJ1-2; D is uncertain. Between the trimmed V and J ends, which lost 4 bases and 3 bases, there was a span of 12 bases. The V gene's germline CDR1 is SGHDN and CDR2 FVKESK. The CDR3 has 14 residues. CDR3 nucleotide sequence: TGTGCCAGCAGCCGAGGACTACTAGACTATGGCTACACCTTC. This encodes CASSRGLLDYGYTF.

The chain uses TRBV3-1 (or the pseudogene TRBV3-2) and TRBJ2-1; 12 bases are a match to TRBD2. The CDR3 covers 17 residues. Germline CDR1 and CDR2: LGHDT and YNNKEL (reference sequence). Trimming cost V 4 bases and J 4 bases; bases outside gene matches: 8. As DNA, the CDR3 is TGTGCCAGCAGCCCGAGAGGACTAGCGGGACTATACAATGAGCAGTTCTTC. Translation gives CASSPRGLAGLYNEQFF.

The chain couples TRBV29-1 to TRBJ2-2; 12 bases are a match to TRBD1. CDR1 is SQVTM, CDR2 ANQGSEA, per germline. The V gene end was trimmed by 7 bases and the J gene end by 8 bases; junction bases not matched to a gene: 5. This CDR3 region has 13 residues. The CDR3 nucleotides are TGCAGCGGCGGGGGACAGGGGGCAGGGGAGCTGTTTTTT. This translates into CSGGGQGAGELFF.

The count of this clone is one. The rearrangement links TRBV19 to TRBJ1-4; 7 bases map to TRBD1. Germline V gives CDR1 LNHDA, CDR2 SQIVND (reference sequence). The CDR3 is 15 amino acids. J lost 3 bases, V lost 4 bases, and 5 bases had no gene match. This CDR3 reads CASSRAGTANEKLFF. The CDR3, as DNA: TGTGCCAGTAGTAGAGCCGGGACAGCTAATGAAAAACTGTTTTTT.

The chain links TRBV12-3 or TRBV12-4 to TRBJ1-2, with a tentative D call TRBD1 (5 bases). Deletions cut 4 bases from V and 7 bases from J, with 10 bases between. The CDR3 length is 12 residues. The CDR3 DNA reads TGTGCCAGCAGTTCCCCCGGGGGTGGCTACACCTTC. Its translation: CASSSPGGGYTF.

This chain joins TRBV15 and TRBJ2-5; 10 bases line up with TRBD2. The CDR3 length is 17 residues. Germline CDR1 and CDR2: LNHNV and YYDKDF (reference sequence). Trimming cost V 5 bases and J 5 bases; bases outside gene matches: 14. CDR3 nucleotide sequence: TGTGCCACCAGCGGGCAAGGACTAGCGGCCGCCTGGGAGACCCAGTACTTC. Its protein product is CATSGQGLAAAWETQYF.

The chain carries TRBV4-3 and TRBJ2-1; D is perhaps TRBD1 (5 bases). Trimming shortened V by 0 bases and J by 8 bases, and 11 bases separated the two germline ends. In germline, CDR1 is LGHNA, CDR2 YSLEER. The CDR3 covers 14 residues. In nucleotides, the CDR3 is TGCGCCAGCAGCCAAGATCCCAGGGCCTATGAGCAGTTCTTC. Translated, it gives CASSQDPRAYEQFF.

This chain uses TRBV6-2 or TRBV6-3 with TRBJ1-4, with TRBD1 matching 8 bases. This CDR3 contains 16 residues. V dropped 0 bases and J dropped 8; count of bases not matched to a gene: 8. Germline V CDR1 and CDR2: MNHEY, SVGEGT. CDR3 sequence reads: CASSYSAGTGGEKLFF. The CDR3 coding sequence is TGTGCCAGCAGTTACTCAGCCGGGACAGGAGGCGAAAAACTGTTTTTT.

Worth noting for this clone: Other DNA sequences in the sample encode the same CDR3. The rearrangement joins TRBV9 to TRBJ2-3; TRBD2 might be the D (5 bases). CDR1 is SGDLS and CDR2 is YYNGEE in the germline V gene. This CDR3 region has 13 residues. Trimming took 0 bases from V and 6 from J, leaving 8 bases between them. The CDR3 sequence: CASSVGGADTQYF. CDR3 in DNA: TGTGCCAGCAGCGTAGGGGGAGCCGATACGCAGTATTTT.

To note about this clone: Compared with germline, one end of the junction differs, possibly owing to a read error. This chain joins TRBV6-5 and TRBJ1-5; D ambiguous. Germline V CDR1 and CDR2: MNHEY, SVGAGI. This CDR3 is 14 amino acids long. The chain's CDR3 is CASSDSVAGVPQHF. The CDR3 DNA reads as TGTGCCAGCAGTGACTCGGTTGCCGGTGTGCCCCAGCATTTT.

The chain carries TRBV3-1 (or the pseudogene TRBV3-2) and TRBJ2-3; weak D call: TRBD2 (5 bases). The CDR3 has 15 residues. Trimming cost V 0 bases and J 10 bases, with 17 bases left between them. Per germline, CDR1 LGHDT and CDR2 YNNKEL (reference sequence). CDR3 bases: TGTGCCAGCAGCCAAGAAGGTCGTAGCGTGGCGGCGCAGTATTTT. It codes for CASSQEGRSVAAQYF.